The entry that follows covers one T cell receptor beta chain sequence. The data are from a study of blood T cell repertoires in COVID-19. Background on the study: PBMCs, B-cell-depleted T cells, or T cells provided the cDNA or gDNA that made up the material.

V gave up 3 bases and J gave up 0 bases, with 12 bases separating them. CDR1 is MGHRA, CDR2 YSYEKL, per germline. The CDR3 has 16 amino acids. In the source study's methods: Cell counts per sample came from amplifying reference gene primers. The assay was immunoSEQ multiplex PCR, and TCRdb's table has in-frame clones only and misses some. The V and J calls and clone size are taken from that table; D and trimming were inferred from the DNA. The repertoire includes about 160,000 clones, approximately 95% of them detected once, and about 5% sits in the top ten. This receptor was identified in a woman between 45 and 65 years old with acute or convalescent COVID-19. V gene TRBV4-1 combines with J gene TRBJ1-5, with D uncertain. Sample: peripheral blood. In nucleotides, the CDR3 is TGCGCCAGCAGCCAGGGAGTATCCTATAGCAATCAGCCCCAGCATTTT. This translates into CASSQGVSYSNQPQHF.